Each of the 28 T cell receptor beta chains below was sequenced from the same sample in a study of T-cell memory formation after mild COVID-19. TCRdb analysed the 5' RACE reads with MiXCR anew, one entry per CDR3 protein. The sample has 250,000 to 350,000 distinct CDR3 sequences, roughly 13% seen once; the top ten hold roughly a fifth. Sequencing was performed on PBMCs or a T cell subset sorted from them (not recorded which). The receptors come from a man younger than 35 who had mild COVID-19 (a few samples of this study predate the infection). Cell type and time point are not known.

The chain links TRBV6-1 to TRBJ2-1; TRBD2 might be the D (6 bases). Germline V gene sequence: CDR1 MNHNS, CDR2 SASEGT. CDR3 length equals 14 residues. Trimming left V 8 bases short and J 0 bases short, with 11 bases between. The CDR3 protein is CASGGSSSYNEQFF. The CDR3 DNA is TGTGCCAGCGGAGGGTCGAGCTCCTACAATGAGCAGTTCTTC.

The table lists this clonotype with a few counts. The V and J genes are TRBV15 and TRBJ2-7, with 7 bases that match TRBD1. After removal of 1 base from V and 2 bases from J, the junction contained 5 bases not matched to a gene. The CDR3 covers 15 residues. The germline gives CDR1 LNHNV, CDR2 YYDKDF (reference sequence). The CDR3: CATSRAPGQTYEQYF. CDR3 DNA: TGTGCCACCAGCAGAGCCCCGGGACAGACCTACGAGCAGTACTTC.

CDR3 region: CASSQESRVGHEQYF. The CDR3 nucleotides read TGCGCCAGCAGCCAAGAAAGCAGGGTGGGACACGAGCAGTACTTC. This sequence joins TRBV4-3 and TRBJ2-7, with D possibly being TRBD1 or TRBD2 (5 bases each). The CDR3 totals 15 residues. Looked up from germline, CDR1 is LGHNA and CDR2 is YSLEER. V gave up 0 bases and J gave up 5 bases, with 14 bases separating them.

Note on this clonotype: A junction end diverges from the germline sequence, so it may reflect a read error. CDR3 DNA: TGTGCAAGCTCACCCCAGACGGGCAGCACTGGGGCCAACGTCCTGACTTTC. Residues: CASSPQTGSTGANVLTF. V usage is TRBV18 and J usage is TRBJ2-6; D is ambiguous. The germline CDR1 and CDR2 sequences are KGHSH and LQKENI. There are 17 residues in the CDR3.

CDR3: CSAATSGGPTPTDTQYF. The CDR3, as DNA: TGCAGTGCAGCGACTAGCGGGGGGCCGACGCCCACAGATACGCAGTATTTT. The chain combines TRBV20-1 with TRBJ2-3; 13 bases agree with TRBD2. The junction had 11 bases not matched to a gene; V was cut back by 6 bases and J by 2 bases. Germline CDR1 is DFQATT and CDR2 is SNEGSKA (reference sequence). The CDR3 runs 17 residues.

The chain recombines TRBV3-1 with TRBJ2-2; tentative D call: TRBD2 (6 bases). V lost 4 bases and J 0 bases, leaving 9 bases between the germline ends. The germline V gene has CDR1 LGHDT and CDR2 YNNKEL (reference sequence). This CDR3 spans 15 amino acids. The CDR3 region has the DNA TGTGCCAGCAGCCTCGGGACTTCGAACACCGGGGAGCTGTTTTTT. Residues: CASSLGTSNTGELFF.

This clonotype was recorded many times. This rearrangement joins TRBV7-7 to TRBJ2-5; D call uncertain. V lost 5 bases to trimming and J lost 4 bases, with 11 bases between them. The CDR3 spans 13 residues. Germline V gene sequence: CDR1 SSHAT, CDR2 FNYEAQ (reference sequence). Here the CDR3 reads CASSTGLAETQYF. The CDR3 DNA is TGTGCCAGCAGCACGGGCCTCGCAGAGACCCAGTACTTC.

This clonotype turned up a few times. The chain joins TRBV11-3 to TRBJ2-2; TRBD1 aligns across 8 bases. The V segment lost 0 bases and the J segment 6 bases; nucleotides outside the gene matches: 6. Germline V gives CDR1 SGHNT, CDR2 YENEEA. This CDR3 comprises 16 residues. The CDR3, as DNA: TGTGCCAGCAGCTTAGATCTTGGCAGGGGGCCCGGGGAGCTGTTTTTT. Translating it yields CASSLDLGRGPGELFF.

The chain couples TRBV5-6 to TRBJ2-1; weak D call: TRBD1 (6 bases). Germline loops: CDR1 SGHDT, CDR2 YYEEEE. The V and J ends lost 2 bases and 7 bases respectively, with 10 bases between them. CDR3 length equals 13 residues. CDR3 in DNA: TGTGCCAGCAGCTTAGCTACAGGGAATGAGCAGTTCTTC. This gives the protein CASSLATGNEQFF.

This clonotype occurred many times. This chain connects TRBV7-9 to TRBJ2-1, with no clear D. V was clipped by 1 base and J by 4 bases, with 8 bases between them. Per germline, CDR1 SEHNR and CDR2 FQNEAQ (reference sequence). The CDR3 is made up of 14 amino acids. The CDR3 nucleotides are TGTGCCAGCAGCTTAGAGCCCTCGTACAATGAGCAGTTCTTC. Translation: CASSLEPSYNEQFF.

This clonotype was seen a few times. The CDR3 loop is CASSPGSGGRGYTF. Here the CDR3 DNA reads TGTGCCAGCAGCCCCGGCTCAGGGGGCCGCGGCTACACCTTC. The J gene is TRBJ1-2, the V gene TRBV3-1; 8 nucleotides agree with TRBD1. The junction had 9 bases not matched to a gene; V was cut back by 4 bases and J by 8 bases. The CDR3 consists of 14 residues. CDR1 is LGHDT and CDR2 is YNNKEL in the germline V gene (reference sequence). The variable domain in full, completed from reference TRBV3-1 and TRBJ1-2, reads DTAVSQTPKYLVTQMGNDKSIKCEQNLGHDTMYWYKQDSKKFLKIMFSYNNKELIINETVPNRFSPKSPDKAHLNLHINSLELGDSAVYFCASSPGSGGRGYTFGSGTRLTVV.

This clonotype turned up a few times. V gene TRBV5-1 combines with J gene TRBJ2-5, with 9 bases identical to TRBD2. The CDR3 sequence is 14 residues long. The germline CDR1 and CDR2 sequences are SGHRS and YFSETQ. With 2 bases clipped from V and 5 bases from J, the junction kept 4 bases outside the gene matches. CDR3 bases: TGCGCCAGCAGCTTTAGGCTAGCGGGGGAGACCCAGTACTTC. As protein: CASSFRLAGETQYF. Combining the CDR3 with reference TRBV5-1 and TRBJ2-5 gives the whole variable domain KAGVTQTPRYLIKTRGQQVTLSCSPISGHRSVSWYQQTPGQGLQFLFEYFSETQRNKGNFPGRFSGRQFSNSRSEMNVSTLELGDSALYLCASSFRLAGETQYFGPGTRLLVL.

The V call is TRBV4-1, the J call TRBJ1-2; D perhaps matches TRBD1 (5 bases). V gave up 1 base and J gave up 5 bases, with 14 bases separating them. This CDR3 has 15 amino acids. Germline-derived CDR1 and CDR2 are MGHRA and YSYEKL. The CDR3 region has the DNA TGCGCCAGCAGCCAAGCCTCGGGGCTGCGGTATGGCTACACCTTC. It specifies CASSQASGLRYGYTF.

The chain joins TRBV29-1 to TRBJ1-2; 7 bases map to TRBD1. With V trimmed by 6 bases and J by 4 bases, 5 bases remained unmatched. Germline values: CDR1 SQVTM, CDR2 ANQGSEA. The CDR3 covers 12 residues. The CDR3 sequence: CSVGQSGYGYTF. As DNA, the CDR3 is TGCAGCGTGGGACAGTCGGGCTATGGCTACACCTTC.

This clonotype was picked up a small number of times. The V and J genes are TRBV5-4 and TRBJ1-5, with 9 bases matching TRBD1. The CDR3 spans 14 residues. Germline loops: CDR1 SGHNT, CDR2 YYREEE (reference sequence). V shed 5 bases and J 9 bases; nucleotides not matched to a gene: 9. CDR3 sequence: CASRQDRGARPQHF. Written as DNA, the CDR3 is TGTGCCAGCAGGCAGGACAGGGGTGCGAGGCCCCAGCATTTT. Supplemented by reference TRBV5-4 and TRBJ1-5, the full variable domain reads ETGVTQSPTHLIKTRGQQVTLRCSSQSGHNTVSWYQQALGQGPQFIFQYYREEENGRGNFPPRFSGLQFPNYSSELNVNALELDDSALYLCASRQDRGARPQHFGDGTRLSIL.

This chain links TRBV7-6 with TRBJ2-5, with D possibly being TRBD2 (5 bases). V was shortened by 0 bases and J by 1 base, with 15 bases between the two germline ends. The length of the CDR3 is 17 residues. The germline V gene encodes CDR1 SGHVS and CDR2 FNYEAQ. CDR3 nucleotides: TGTGCCAGCAGCTTAGCGACCCTGGACCTAGCCCAAGAGACCCAGTACTTC. It is translated as CASSLATLDLAQETQYF.

There are a few counts of this clonotype. The gene calls are TRBV7-3 and TRBJ2-5, with a possible D match to TRBD1 (5 bases). The CDR3 sequence is 13 residues long. The germline V and J ends were trimmed by 5 bases and 5 bases, with 12 bases remaining between them. The V gene's germline CDR1 is SGHTA and CDR2 FQGTGA. The CDR3 region is CASSHRSGETQYF. Here the CDR3 DNA reads TGTGCCAGCAGCCACCGCTCAGGGGAGACCCAGTACTTC.

This clonotype was counted only a few times. This chain joins TRBV7-6 and TRBJ1-1; D not resolved. Trimming pared 1 base from V and 5 bases from J, leaving 8 bases between. The CDR3 runs to 13 residues. The germline V gene encodes CDR1 SGHVS and CDR2 FNYEAQ. The CDR3 nucleotides read TGTGCCAGCAGCTTAGGAATGTGGACTGAAGCTTTCTTT. Protein product: CASSLGMWTEAFF. Looking up the rest from reference TRBV7-6 and TRBJ1-1 gives the full variable domain: GAGVSQSPRYKVTKRGQDVALRCDPISGHVSLYWYRQALGQGPEFLTYFNYEAQQDKSGLPNDRFSAERPEGSISTLTIQRTEQRDSAMYRCASSLGMWTEAFFGQGTRLTVV.

The rearrangement links TRBV2 to TRBJ2-6; D not resolved. Trimming took 8 bases from V and 6 from J, leaving 11 bases between them. The CDR3 runs to 13 residues. Germline V lookup: CDR1 SNHLY, CDR2 FYNNEI. The CDR3 spells CASLPGEANVLTF. CDR3 nucleotides: TGTGCCAGCCTCCCAGGTGAGGCCAACGTCCTGACTTTC.

This clonotype was counted at least ten times. The chain combines TRBV20-1 with TRBJ2-3; 7 positions agree with TRBD1. This CDR3 has 14 amino acids. The V gene end was trimmed by 0 bases and the J gene end by 3 bases; junction bases not matched to a gene: 3. Per germline, CDR1 DFQATT and CDR2 SNEGSKA (reference sequence). The CDR3 DNA reads as TGCAGTGCTAGAGATCAACAGGGGACAGATACGCAGTATTTT. It translates to CSARDQQGTDTQYF.

This clonotype occurred many times. This chain joins TRBV14 and TRBJ2-5; 8 bases are a match to TRBD1. This CDR3 contains 14 residues. The V gene's germline CDR1 is SGHDN and CDR2 FVKESK. V was pared by 3 bases and J by 1 base, with 1 base of the junction left unmatched. The CDR3 reads CASSQDRAQETQYF. The CDR3 DNA follows: TGTGCCAGCAGCCAGGACAGGGCCCAAGAGACCCAGTACTTC.

The chain joins TRBV10-1 to TRBJ2-1; 10 bases are shared with TRBD2. CDR1 WNHNN and CDR2 SYGVQD come from the germline V gene (reference sequence). The V gene end was trimmed by 6 bases and the J gene end by 4 bases; junction bases not matched to a gene: 3. This CDR3 is 14 amino acids long. CDR3 DNA sequence: TGCGCCAGCAGCCTAGCGGGAGAGTACAATGAGCAGTTCTTC. Translated, it gives CASSLAGEYNEQFF.

The sample holds a few counts of this clonotype. This sequence joins TRBV7-2 and TRBJ1-6; a possible D gene is TRBD1 (6 bases). Germline-derived CDR1 and CDR2 are SGHTA and FQGNSA. V was trimmed by 4 bases and J by 9 bases, leaving 16 bases between them. This CDR3 has 15 amino acids. The CDR3 loop reads CASSWGRGMGSPLHF. The CDR3 DNA reads TGTGCCAGCAGCTGGGGGCGTGGAATGGGTTCACCCCTCCACTTT.

There are many counts of this clonotype. This chain joins TRBV20-1 and TRBJ2-7; TRBD2 matches 8 bases. CDR1 DFQATT and CDR2 SNEGSKA come from the germline V gene (reference sequence). V lost 1 base and J lost 3; bases outside the gene matches: 5. This CDR3 is built from 14 residues. CDR3 nucleotide sequence: TGCAGTGCTAGAGCCGGGACTAGAAGCTACGAGCAGTACTTC. This sequence encodes CSARAGTRSYEQYF.

The genes are TRBV7-9 and TRBJ2-5, with TRBD1 identical over 8 bases. The CDR3 extends over 14 amino acids. J was trimmed by 4 bases and V by 5 bases; bases with no gene match: 6. CDR1 is SEHNR, CDR2 FQNEAQ, per germline (reference sequence). For the CDR3, the DNA is TGTGCCAGCAGCCTACAGGGGGTCCTAGAGACCCAGTACTTC. Translation gives CASSLQGVLETQYF.

In its sample, this clonotype was seen a few times. The chain couples TRBV20-1 to TRBJ1-2; unclear D gene. This CDR3 has 11 residues. V lost 3 bases and J 8 bases, leaving 10 bases between the germline ends. Germline V gene sequence: CDR1 DFQATT, CDR2 SNEGSKA (reference sequence). The CDR3 region is CSARKARGYTF. The CDR3 nucleotides read TGCAGTGCTAGGAAAGCTCGGGGCTACACCTTC.

This clonotype was observed a handful of times. In DNA, the CDR3 is TGCAGTGCAGCTCGGAGCCAGACCGGGACAGGCTACTACGAGCAGTACGTC. It yields the protein CSAARSQTGTGYYEQYV. V gene TRBV20-1 combines with J gene TRBJ2-7; 8 bases align to TRBD1. Germline V gives CDR1 DFQATT, CDR2 SNEGSKA (reference sequence). The CDR3 consists of 17 residues. J lost 3 bases, V lost 6 bases, and 19 bases had no gene match.

V is TRBV19 and J is TRBJ1-5; D perhaps matches TRBD1 (5 bases). CDR3 length: 16 amino acids. The germline CDR1 and CDR2 sequences are LNHDA and SQIVND (reference sequence). V gave up 6 bases and J gave up 0 bases, with 15 bases separating them. The CDR3 protein is CASSLRQSYSNQPQHF. The CDR3 nucleotides are TGTGCCAGTAGCCTTCGACAGAGCTATAGCAATCAGCCCCAGCATTTT.